This TCR beta chain was documented in a study of metastatic and nonmetastatic thyroid tumors. Study as a whole: Blood and tumor or nodule tissue repertoires from malignant and benign thyroid patients were compared.

Prior to thyroid surgery, none of the patients had received any treatment. This CDR3 spans 18 amino acids. V lost 5 bases and J 0 bases, leaving 20 bases between the germline ends. Looked up from germline, CDR1 is MNHEY and CDR2 is SVGAGI. This clone was recorded many times. As yet, its antigen is unknown. General study findings and limits: When malignant thyroid tumors were compared with benign nodules, TCR beta diversity was reportedly significantly higher in the malignant tumors. This held in both blood and tumor samples.

TCRdb re-analyzed the PCR reads using MiXCR. The sample lists about 40,000 clones, over 9.5% occurring once. The J gene is TRBJ2-1, the V gene TRBV6-5, with D perhaps assigned TRBD1 or TRBD2 (5 bases each). Input material: blood. The origin of this receptor is a female donor with papillary thyroid cancer or a benign thyroid nodule (not recorded which). Some clones in this sample may be carry-over from other donors' samples. The CDR3 sequence is CASSTEVTGHSSYNEQFF. The CDR3 DNA follows: TGTGCCAGCAGTACGGAGGTTACAGGACATAGCTCCTACAATGAGCAGTTCTTC.